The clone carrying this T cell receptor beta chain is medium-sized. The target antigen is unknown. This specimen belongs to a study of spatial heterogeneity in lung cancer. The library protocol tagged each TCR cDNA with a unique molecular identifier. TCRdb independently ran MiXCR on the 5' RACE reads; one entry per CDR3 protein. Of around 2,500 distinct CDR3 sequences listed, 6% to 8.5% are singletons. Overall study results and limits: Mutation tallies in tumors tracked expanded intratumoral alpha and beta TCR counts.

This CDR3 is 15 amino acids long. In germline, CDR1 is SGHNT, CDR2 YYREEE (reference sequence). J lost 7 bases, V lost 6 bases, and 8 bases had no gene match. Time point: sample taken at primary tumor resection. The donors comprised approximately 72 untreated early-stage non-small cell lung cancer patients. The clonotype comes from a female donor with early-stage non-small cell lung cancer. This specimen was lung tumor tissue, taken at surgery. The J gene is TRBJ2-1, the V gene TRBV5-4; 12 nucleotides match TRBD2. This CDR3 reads CASTGGLAGFNEQFF. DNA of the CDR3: TGTGCCAGCACCGGGGGACTAGCGGGCTTTAATGAGCAGTTCTTC.